This TCR beta chain was sequenced in a study of graft-versus-host responses after intestinal transplantation. Only in-frame clones appear in the TCRdb table, and some are missing; sequencing was by immunoSEQ multiplex PCR. The table lists about 97,000 clones, roughly 91% of them singletons. This CDR3 spans 13 amino acids. With 2 bases removed from V and 7 bases from J, the gap between germline ends came to 12 bases. Germline V gene data show CDR1 as MNHEY and CDR2 as SVGAGI. For this clone: What it binds is unknown.

Study-wide findings and caveats: Recipient marrow showed GvH clones, some seen first in ileum or blood.

Sequenced here: unstimulated CD4+ T cells sorted from spleen or lymph node cells, sampled before transplant. V and J are TRBV6-5 and TRBJ2-7, with a weak D call TRBD2 (7 bases). The source of this sequence is a human donor who was the organ donor for an intestinal transplant. The CDR3 is CASSYAGAREQYF. CDR3 sequence (DNA): TGTGCCAGCAGTTACGCGGGGGCGCGGGAGCAGTACTTC.